The sequence of this T cell receptor (beta chain) was determined in a study of cytomegalovirus exposure and HLA in healthy donors. Overall study findings and caveats: TRBV6-2, TRBV6-3 and other indistinguishable V segments were excluded. Earlier analysis found most TCR beta V segments productive about 90% or about 30% of the time.

In the case of this clone: Its cognate antigen is unknown.

V gave up 3 bases and J gave up 3 bases, with 9 bases separating them. The CDR3 loop spans 14 amino acids. From germline, CDR1 is LNHDA and CDR2 SQIVND (reference sequence). PCR was performed using 60 Vbeta and 13 Jbeta primers. TCRdb keeps only in-frame clones here, not all; method: immunoSEQ multiplex PCR. The sample yields about 170,000 clones, about two thirds seen once. This chain links TRBV19 with TRBJ1-5; no firm D call. Input material: PBMCs. This receptor was identified in a human donor in good health. The CDR3 reads CASSILPFNQPQHF. In nucleotides, the CDR3 is TGTGCCAGTAGTATTCTCCCTTTCAATCAGCCCCAGCATTTT.